A selection of T cell receptor beta chains follows, all from one sample in a study of radiation and T cells in renal cell carcinoma. Data came from immunoSEQ multiplex PCR; TCRdb stores just in-frame clones and leaves some out. The profile shows approximately 49,000 clones, around three quarters of them singletons. Here the sequenced sample was blood, taken from a patient whose treatment included radiotherapy and nephrectomy. The receptors stem from a woman aged 70-85 years with renal cell carcinoma. Both conserved end residues are part of each CDR3. Fields, in order: clone size, D gene, V gene, J gene, CDR3 protein, CDR3 DNA. D genes are given only for firm matches. A row's size may be missing; if present it is once, few, many or a size class.

few	NA	TRBV5-1	TRBJ2-2	CASSLAPPLGMWELFF	TGCGCCAGCAGCTTGGCTCCCCCTCTGGGCATGTGGGAGCTGTTTTTT
NA	NA	TRBV9	TRBJ2-2	CASSGGLNTGELFF	TGTGCCAGCAGCGGGGGGCTGAACACCGGGGAGCTGTTTTTT
NA	NA	TRBV15	TRBJ2-7	CATSGRQPLRDEQYF	TGTGCCACCAGCGGTAGGCAGCCCTTAAGGGACGAGCAGTACTTC
NA	NA	TRBV5-5	TRBJ2-4	CASSSSGSTNIQYF	TGTGCCAGCAGCTCATCAGGGTCGACTAACATTCAGTACTTC
few	TRBD2	TRBV19	TRBJ2-1	CASSRAGAINEQFF	TGTGCCAGTAGTCGGGCGGGAGCGATAAATGAGCAGTTCTTC
NA	NA	TRBV13	TRBJ1-3	CASSPKFSGNTIYF	TGTGCCAGCAGCCCAAAATTCTCTGGAAACACCATATATTTT
once	TRBD2	TRBV7-9	TRBJ2-5	CASSPRQLAGGPFETQYF	TGTGCCAGCAGCCCCCGACAACTAGCGGGGGGGCCGTTTGAGACCCAGTACTTC
NA	TRBD1	TRBV5-1	TRBJ1-2	CASTFSDRPRTINGYTF	TGCGCCAGCACCTTCTCGGACAGGCCCCGGACGATTAATGGCTACACCTTC
NA	NA	TRBV5-8	TRBJ2-1	CASSSDGGVLSYNEQFF	TGTGCCAGCAGCTCAGACGGGGGCGTACTTTCCTACAATGAGCAGTTCTTC
NA	NA	TRBV7-9	TRBJ1-1	CASSLGVMNTEAFF	TGTGCCAGCAGCTTAGGAGTCATGAACACTGAAGCTTTCTTT
NA	TRBD1	TRBV6-5	TRBJ1-1	CASSYHGQGGTEAFF	TGTGCCAGCAGTTACCACGGACAGGGAGGCACTGAAGCTTTCTTT
NA	TRBD1	TRBV7-9	TRBJ2-3	CASSLDRGDTQYF	TGTGCCAGCAGCTTGGACAGGGGGGATACGCAGTATTTT
few	NA	TRBV6-6	TRBJ1-1	CASSYGQTGGTEAFF	TGTGCCAGCAGTTACGGACAGACGGGAGGCACTGAAGCTTTCTTT
few	TRBD1	TRBV27	TRBJ1-1	CASSNAGGNTEAFF	TGTGCCAGCAGTAACGCAGGGGGAAACACTGAAGCTTTCTTT
NA	NA	TRBV19	TRBJ1-5	CASTRQADQPQHF	TGTGCCAGTACAAGGCAGGCCGATCAGCCCCAGCATTTT
NA	NA	TRBV4-3	TRBJ2-5	CASSQDPGETQYF	TGCGCCAGCAGCCAAGATCCGGGGGAGACCCAGTACTTC
few	TRBD1	TRBV5-1	TRBJ2-7	CASSLIQGSYEQYF	TGCGCCAGCAGCTTGATACAGGGGTCCTACGAGCAGTACTTC
NA	NA	TRBV5-4	TRBJ2-3	CASRRTGHVTDTQYF	TGTGCCAGCAGACGTACAGGGCACGTCACAGATACGCAGTATTTT
once	NA	TRBV7-3	TRBJ2-1	CASSLGWTGEAKFF	TGTGCCAGCAGCCTGGGGTGGACCGGAGAGGCGAAGTTCTTC
NA	NA	TRBV5-5	TRBJ1-6	CASSLDGHSYNSPLHF	TGTGCCAGCAGCTTGGACGGGCACTCCTATAATTCACCCCTCCACTTT
few	NA	TRBV6-1	TRBJ1-1	CASSEGQYATEAFF	TGTGCCAGCAGTGAGGGACAATACGCCACTGAAGCTTTCTTT
NA	TRBD1	TRBV7-9	TRBJ2-2	CASSVGTGNTGELFF	TGTGCCAGCAGCGTGGGGACAGGTAACACCGGGGAGCTGTTTTTT
NA	NA	TRBV7-8	TRBJ1-2	CASSPDSGNYGYTF	TGTGCCAGCAGCCCGGACAGCGGTAACTATGGCTACACCTTC
NA	NA	TRBV11-1	TRBJ2-5	CASSPGTTDQETQYF	TGTGCCAGCAGTCCCGGGACGACAGACCAAGAGACCCAGTACTTC
once	NA	TRBV5-1	TRBJ2-7	CASSWDDTGNYEQYF	TGCGCCAGCAGCTGGGACGATACAGGGAATTACGAGCAGTACTTC
NA	NA	TRBV5-5	TRBJ1-1	CASRYRGNTEAFF	TGTGCCAGCAGGTACCGGGGAAACACTGAAGCTTTCTTT
NA	TRBD1	TRBV18	TRBJ2-7	CASSPDRGHEQYF	TGTGCCAGCTCCCCCGACAGGGGCCACGAGCAGTACTTC
NA	NA	TRBV5-4	TRBJ2-2	CASSGLAGITGELFF	TGTGCCAGCAGCGGGCTGGCGGGGATCACCGGGGAGCTGTTTTTT
NA	TRBD2	TRBV27	TRBJ2-3	CASRLAGRADTQYF	TGTGCCAGCCGATTAGCGGGTAGGGCAGATACGCAGTATTTT
NA	TRBD1	TRBV5-1	TRBJ2-2	CASKQGSNTGELFF	TGCGCCAGCAAACAGGGGTCCAACACCGGGGAGCTGTTTTTT
NA	TRBD1	TRBV5-5	TRBJ1-1	CASSRQGNTEAFF	TGTGCCAGCAGCCGACAGGGGAACACTGAAGCTTTCTTT
once	TRBD1	TRBV30	TRBJ2-2	CAWRQGGEDTGELFF	TGTGCCTGGAGACAAGGGGGCGAGGACACCGGGGAGCTGTTTTTT
NA	NA	TRBV4-2	TRBJ1-1	CASSQDEGAVGMNTEAFF	TGTGCCAGCAGCCAAGATGAAGGCGCTGTGGGGATGAACACTGAAGCTTTCTTT
NA	NA	TRBV19	TRBJ1-6	CASSIDSRTDWNSPLHF	TGTGCCAGTAGTATAGATTCAAGGACCGACTGGAATTCACCCCTCCACTTT
NA	TRBD2	TRBV5-1	TRBJ2-3	CASSAGESTDTQYF	TGCGCCAGCAGTGCGGGGGAAAGCACAGATACGCAGTATTTT
NA	TRBD2	TRBV5-1	TRBJ2-2	CASSISGPNTGELFF	TGCGCCAGCAGCATTAGCGGGCCGAACACCGGGGAGCTGTTTTTT
NA	NA	TRBV5-1	TRBJ1-3	CASSLTTGLSGNTIYF	TGCGCCAGCAGCCTTACGACAGGTCTCTCTGGAAACACCATATATTTT
NA	NA	TRBV29-1	TRBJ1-1	CSVSGPPPTEAFF	TGCAGCGTTTCCGGGCCGCCCCCGACTGAAGCTTTCTTT
many	NA	TRBV9	TRBJ2-5	CASSALVGRGETQYF	TGTGCCAGCAGCGCTTTAGTTGGACGGGGAGAGACCCAGTACTTC
NA	NA	TRBV28	TRBJ2-1	CASTNSYNEQFF	TGTGCCAGCACCAATTCCTACAATGAGCAGTTCTTC
NA	TRBD1	TRBV7-9	TRBJ1-2	CASSLGQGAYGYTF	TGTGCCAGCAGCTTAGGACAGGGGGCCTATGGCTACACCTTC
NA	NA	TRBV4-1	TRBJ2-7	CASSQDRVVREQYF	TGCGCCAGCAGCCAAGACAGGGTGGTGAGGGAGCAGTACTTC
NA	NA	TRBV9	TRBJ2-3	CASSALAETQYF	TGTGCCAGCAGCGCTCTAGCTGAGACGCAGTATTTT
NA	NA	TRBV14	TRBJ1-4	CASAEGGFNEKLFF	TGTGCCAGCGCGGAGGGAGGTTTTAATGAAAAACTGTTTTTT
NA	NA	TRBV5-1	TRBJ1-5	CASSLSGQRNQPQHF	TGCGCCAGCAGCTTATCGGGACAAAGGAATCAGCCCCAGCATTTT
NA	TRBD1	TRBV6-1	TRBJ1-5	CASNEAGTGGQPQHF	TGTGCCAGCAACGAAGCAGGGACAGGGGGCCAGCCCCAGCATTTT
NA	NA	TRBV6-1	TRBJ2-1	CASSEAGGSYNEQFF	TGTGCCAGCAGTGAAGCGGGAGGCTCCTACAATGAGCAGTTCTTC
NA	NA	TRBV6-6	TRBJ2-7	CASSYARESYEQYF	TGTGCCAGCAGTTACGCACGGGAGTCCTACGAGCAGTACTTC
NA	TRBD1	TRBV6-5	TRBJ2-5	CASRSGQGARETQYF	TGTGCCAGCAGATCGGGACAGGGGGCACGGGAGACCCAGTACTTC
NA	NA	TRBV27	TRBJ2-5	CASSPSHGSTQYF	TGTGCCAGCAGCCCGTCTCATGGGAGCACCCAGTACTTC
NA	TRBD1	TRBV5-8	TRBJ2-7	CASSSGQGYEQYF	TGTGCCAGCAGCTCCGGACAGGGCTACGAGCAGTACTTC
NA	NA	TRBV7-2	TRBJ2-5	CASSAYRESETQYF	TGTGCCAGCAGCGCCTACAGGGAGTCTGAGACCCAGTACTTC
NA	TRBD1	TRBV19	TRBJ2-7	CASSIAGTGAYEQYF	TGTGCCAGTAGTATAGCTGGGACAGGTGCCTACGAGCAGTACTTC
NA	TRBD1	TRBV4-2	TRBJ2-1	CASSKRRGLDGNNEQFF	TGTGCCAGCAGCAAAAGAAGGGGGCTTGACGGGAACAATGAGCAGTTCTTC
NA	TRBD1	TRBV18	TRBJ1-4	CASSVTGGSNEKLFF	TGTGCCAGCTCAGTTACAGGGGGCTCGAATGAAAAACTGTTTTTT
NA	TRBD1	TRBV29-1	TRBJ1-2	CSVDSTGSGYTF	TGCAGCGTCGATTCGACAGGGAGCGGCTACACCTTC
NA	NA	TRBV30	TRBJ1-1	CAWSTGTTEAFF	TGTGCCTGGAGTACCGGGACAACTGAAGCTTTCTTT
NA	NA	TRBV6-6	TRBJ1-1	CASGLNTEAFF	TGTGCCAGCGGTCTGAACACTGAAGCTTTCTTT
NA	TRBD2	TRBV9	TRBJ2-1	CASSVDSGSWNEQFF	TGTGCCAGCAGCGTAGATAGCGGGAGTTGGAATGAGCAGTTCTTC